Following are 31 T cell receptor beta chains from one sample sequenced in a study of cytomegalovirus exposure and HLA in healthy donors. Primers included in the PCR were 60 Vbeta and 13 Jbeta primers. Some clones are missing from TCRdb's copy, which holds only in-frame ones; the method was immunoSEQ multiplex PCR. The sample records approximately 73,000 clones, less than 75% being singletons. Sequenced sample: PBMCs. The receptors were sampled from a man aged 25-45 years in good health and CMV-seropositive.

The rearrangement links TRBV9 to TRBJ2-1; the match to TRBD2 covers 10 bases. V shed 2 bases, J shed 6 bases, and the junction held 5 bases outside the gene matches. CDR1 SGDLS and CDR2 YYNGEE come from the germline V gene. This CDR3 contains 15 residues. This CDR3 reads CASSVWLAGVNEQFF. The DNA of the CDR3 is TGTGCCAGCAGCGTTTGGCTAGCGGGGGTCAATGAGCAGTTCTTC.

The rearrangement links TRBV15 to TRBJ2-3, with a tentative D call TRBD1 (6 bases). Germline lookup yields CDR1 LNHNV and CDR2 YYDKDF (reference sequence). V was clipped by 5 bases and J by 4 bases, with 19 bases between them. This CDR3 region has 16 residues. CDR3 sequence (DNA): TGTGCCACCAGCCCGGTCCGGCAGGGGCTGGCAGATACGCAGTATTTT. It codes for CATSPVRQGLADTQYF. Full variable domain (missing parts from reference TRBV15 and TRBJ2-3): DAMVIQNPRYQVTQFGKPVTLSCSQTLNHNVMYWYQQKSSQAPKLLFHYYDKDFNNEADTPDNFQSRRPNTSFCFLDIRSPGLGDTAMYLCATSPVRQGLADTQYFGPGTRLTVL.

The chain couples TRBV9 to TRBJ1-2, with 7 nucleotides matching TRBD1. In germline, CDR1 is SGDLS, CDR2 YYNGEE. This CDR3 has 15 residues. With 0 bases clipped from V and 6 bases from J, the junction kept 8 bases outside the gene matches. The CDR3 spells CASSVGQGDGHGYTF. CDR3 coding DNA: TGTGCCAGCAGCGTAGGTCAGGGGGACGGCCATGGCTACACCTTC.

This clone appeared a few times. The V and J genes are TRBV19 and TRBJ2-6; D is unresolved. The V and J ends lost 7 bases and 3 bases respectively, with 10 bases between them. Germline assignment: CDR1 LNHDA and CDR2 SQIVND (reference sequence). The CDR3 sequence is 14 residues long. CDR3 DNA: TGTGCCAGTACAAAAAGAGATGGGGCCAACGTCCTGACTTTC. This sequence encodes CASTKRDGANVLTF. The full variable domain, its missing parts supplied by reference TRBV19 and TRBJ2-6, is DGGITQSPKYLFRKEGQNVTLSCEQNLNHDAMYWYRQDPGQGLRLIYYSQIVNDFQKGDIAEGYSVSREKKESFPLTVTSAQKNPTAFYLCASTKRDGANVLTFGAGSRLTVL.

This clone was recorded a few times. The chain links TRBV2 to TRBJ2-7; D not certain. The germline V gene encodes CDR1 SNHLY and CDR2 FYNNEI. V lost 4 bases to trimming and J lost 2 bases, with 12 bases between them. The CDR3 covers 14 residues. For the CDR3, the DNA is TGTGCCAGCAGTGGCCATCCTAGGACCTACGAGCAGTACTTC. Amino acids: CASSGHPRTYEQYF.

This clone was counted a single time. This sequence joins TRBV5-1 and TRBJ2-3; 10 nucleotides agree with TRBD1. The CDR3 totals 15 residues. With V trimmed by 0 bases and J by 4 bases, 2 bases remained unmatched. Germline CDR1 SGHRS, CDR2 YFSETQ. Here the CDR3 reads CASSLEGQGPDTQYF. CDR3 DNA: TGCGCCAGCAGCTTGGAGGGACAGGGGCCAGATACGCAGTATTTT.

The chain links TRBV5-1 to TRBJ2-2; no clear D. Germline loops: CDR1 SGHRS, CDR2 YFSETQ. This CDR3 region has 16 residues. V was shortened by 4 bases and J by 1 base, with 14 bases between the two germline ends. The CDR3 DNA sequence: TGCGCCAGCAGCAGATATGCCGCAGGGAACACCGGGGAGCTGTTTTTT. It codes for CASSRYAAGNTGELFF.

J is TRBJ1-5 and V is TRBV18; 7 nucleotides agree with TRBD1. The CDR3 length is 15 residues. V trimming: 1 base; J trimming: 6 bases; junction bases outside the gene matches: 6. Germline CDR1 and CDR2: KGHSH and LQKENI. CDR3: CASSPLGQIGQPQHF. The CDR3 DNA reads as TGTGCCAGCTCACCACTGGGACAGATCGGTCAGCCCCAGCATTTT.

The sample holds a few counts of this clone. The chain recombines TRBV7-8 with TRBJ1-1; 8 nucleotides line up with TRBD1. Per the germline V gene, CDR1 is SGHVS and CDR2 is FQNEAQ. There are 15 residues in the CDR3. The trim removed 4 bases at V and 1 base at J, leaving 5 bases unmatched. The CDR3 sequence is CASSSDRGANTEAFF. The CDR3 DNA reads TGTGCCAGCAGCTCCGACAGGGGAGCGAACACTGAAGCTTTCTTT.

The chain carries TRBV14 and TRBJ2-1, with 9 bases identical to TRBD1. V dropped 0 bases and J dropped 10; count of bases not matched to a gene: 7. The CDR3 has 15 residues. The germline V gene has CDR1 SGHDN and CDR2 FVKESK. This chain's CDR3 is CASSQEGYRGREQFF. Here the CDR3 DNA reads TGTGCCAGCAGCCAAGAAGGATACAGGGGGCGAGAGCAGTTCTTC.

This clone was seen a handful of times. This sequence joins TRBV28 and TRBJ1-6; tentatively, D is TRBD1 (5 bases). The germline V gene has CDR1 MDHEN and CDR2 SYDVKM. The V gene lost 6 bases and the J gene lost 6 bases, with 18 bases spanning the gap. CDR3 length equals 16 residues. CDR3 coding DNA: TGTGCCAGCAGCTTTCCCGTGGGGGGTTCTAATTCACCCCTCCACTTT. As protein: CASSFPVGGSNSPLHF. Full variable domain (rest looked up from reference TRBV28 and TRBJ1-6): DVKVTQSSRYLVKRTGEKVFLECVQDMDHENMFWYRQDPGLGLRLIYFSYDVKMKEKGDIPEGYSVSREKKERFSLILESASTNQTSMYLCASSFPVGGSNSPLHFGNGTRLTVT.

This chain uses TRBV5-6 with TRBJ1-1; TRBD1 matches 8 bases. Germline-derived CDR1 and CDR2 are SGHDT and YYEEEE. The ends lost 2 bases at V and 4 bases at J; junction bases unmatched: 10. CDR3 size: 16 residues. CDR3 amino acids: CASSLNQGAGLTEAFF. CDR3 DNA sequence: TGTGCCAGCAGCTTAAATCAGGGGGCAGGGCTCACTGAAGCTTTCTTT.

The chain is built from TRBV11-2 and TRBJ2-5; TRBD1 agrees at 7 bases. The J segment lost 2 bases and the V segment lost 5 bases, leaving 5 bases of the junction unmatched. Germline CDR1 SGHAT, CDR2 FQNNGV. This CDR3 comprises 14 residues. In nucleotides, the CDR3 is TGTGCCAGCAGCCGGGAACAGGGGCAAGAGACCCAGTACTTC. Its protein product is CASSREQGQETQYF.

The chain joins TRBV28 to TRBJ1-4, with 8 bases that match TRBD1. Germline lookup yields CDR1 MDHEN and CDR2 SYDVKM. The CDR3 is 14 amino acids. The V segment lost 6 bases and the J segment 8 bases; nucleotides outside the gene matches: 8. The CDR3 reads CASSPTGAGEKLFF. CDR3 nucleotide sequence: TGTGCCAGCAGCCCGACAGGGGCAGGGGAAAAACTGTTTTTT.

The genes are TRBV9 and TRBJ2-7; D not certain. V was cut by 4 bases and J by 2 bases, with 10 bases left in between. The CDR3 sequence is 13 residues long. Germline V gene data show CDR1 as SGDLS and CDR2 as YYNGEE. Here the CDR3 DNA reads TGTGCCAGCAGCCCTCTCCCTACCTACGAGCAGTACTTC. Protein sequence: CASSPLPTYEQYF.

This chain joins TRBV4-1 and TRBJ1-2; D might be TRBD1 (5 bases). V was trimmed by 2 bases and J by 1 base, leaving 8 bases between them. Germline V gives CDR1 MGHRA, CDR2 YSYEKL. The CDR3 runs to 14 residues. The CDR3 here is CASSQIGGNYGYTF. CDR3 sequence (DNA): TGCGCCAGCAGCCAAATCGGGGGTAACTATGGCTACACCTTC.

The chain couples TRBV2 to TRBJ1-1; D not certain. Germline V CDR1 and CDR2: SNHLY, FYNNEI. The V gene lost 4 bases and the J gene lost 1 base, with 10 bases spanning the gap. The CDR3 length is 14 residues. The CDR3 sequence: CASSVAQRNTEAFF. The CDR3 coding sequence is TGTGCCAGCAGTGTTGCTCAGCGGAACACTGAAGCTTTCTTT. Variable domain in full (rest from reference TRBV2 and TRBJ1-1): EPEVTQTPSHQVTQMGQEVILRCVPISNHLYFYWYRQILGQKVEFLVSFYNNEISEKSEIFDDQFSVERPDGSNFTLKIRSTKLEDSAMYFCASSVAQRNTEAFFGQGTRLTVV.

J is TRBJ1-4 and V is TRBV5-1; weak D call: TRBD1 (5 bases). This CDR3 has 16 amino acids. CDR1 and CDR2 (germline): SGHRS, YFSETQ. Trimming left V 7 bases short and J 3 bases short, with 19 bases between. CDR3 sequence reads: CASGPGDYPSNEKLFF. CDR3 DNA: TGCGCCAGCGGACCCGGGGACTACCCCTCTAATGAAAAACTGTTTTTT.

This clone was detected a few times. The CDR3 nucleotides are TGTGCCAGCAGCCTCAAACGAGACAGGGGTTTTCTGGACGAGCAGTACTTC. Translated, it gives CASSLKRDRGFLDEQYF. The rearrangement joins TRBV11-2 to TRBJ2-7; 8 bases are a match to TRBD1. Looked up from germline, CDR1 is SGHAT and CDR2 is FQNNGV. With 5 bases clipped from V and 5 bases from J, the junction kept 17 bases outside the gene matches. This CDR3 comprises 17 residues.

This clone was counted once. This sequence joins TRBV5-1 and TRBJ2-2, with 14 bases lining up with TRBD2. The V gene's germline CDR1 is SGHRS and CDR2 YFSETQ. Unmatched junction bases numbered 7, after V lost 4 bases and J lost 5 bases. The CDR3 sequence is 17 residues long. The DNA for the CDR3 is TGCGCCAGCAGCCTCGGACTAGCGGGAGGTCGTACCGGGGAGCTGTTTTTT. It yields the protein CASSLGLAGGRTGELFF.

The V call is TRBV9, the J call TRBJ1-2, with 7 nucleotides matching TRBD1. Looked up from germline, CDR1 is SGDLS and CDR2 is YYNGEE. The ends lost 3 bases at V and 4 bases at J; junction bases unmatched: 15. The CDR3 has 17 residues. The CDR3 coding sequence is TGTGCCAGCAGCGGGGACAGTCGAGTCCCGACCTCCTATGGCTACACCTTC. The encoded protein is CASSGDSRVPTSYGYTF.

The genes are TRBV7-9 and TRBJ2-1, with D perhaps matching TRBD1 (5 bases). Trimming removed 5 bases from V and 0 bases from J, with 8 bases in between. The germline gives CDR1 SEHNR, CDR2 FQNEAQ (reference sequence). The CDR3 is 14 residues long. The CDR3 reads CASSPDISYNEQFF. CDR3 sequence (DNA): TGTGCCAGCAGCCCGGACATCTCCTACAATGAGCAGTTCTTC.

CDR3 residues: CASSNKDPGTSGRINEQFF. In nucleotides, the CDR3 is TGTGCCAGCAGCAACAAAGACCCTGGGACTAGCGGGAGGATCAATGAGCAGTTCTTC. The V call is TRBV11-2, the J call TRBJ2-1, with 15 nucleotides matching TRBD2. V lost 5 bases to trimming and J lost 6 bases; unmatched junction nucleotides: 14. Germline V gene data show CDR1 as SGHAT and CDR2 as FQNNGV. This CDR3 is 19 amino acids long. The variable domain in full, completed from reference TRBV11-2 and TRBJ2-1, reads EAGVAQSPRYKIIEKRQSVAFWCNPISGHATLYWYQQILGQGPKLLIQFQNNGVVDDSQLPKDRFSAERLKGVDSTLKIQPAKLEDSAVYLCASSNKDPGTSGRINEQFFGPGTRLTVL.

The CDR3 is CASSLQHNTEAFF. The CDR3, as DNA: TGTGCCAGCAGCTTACAACACAACACTGAAGCTTTCTTT. The chain has TRBV7-8 and TRBJ1-1; D gene unclear. The CDR3 spans 13 residues. Trimming removed 2 bases at V and 2 bases at J, with 6 bases between. The germline V gene encodes CDR1 SGHVS and CDR2 FQNEAQ.

V gene TRBV11-2 combines with J gene TRBJ2-5; TRBD1 matches 11 bases. The germline V gene encodes CDR1 SGHAT and CDR2 FQNNGV. V shed 0 bases, J shed 9 bases, and the junction held 3 bases outside the gene matches. The CDR3 has 14 residues. The CDR3 DNA reads as TGTGCCAGCAGCTTAGAGGGGGACAGGGGGGCCCAGTACTTC. Its protein is CASSLEGDRGAQYF.

CDR3 region: CASSPGHFGETQYF. DNA for the CDR3: TGCGCCAGCAGCCCTGGACACTTCGGGGAGACCCAGTACTTC. This chain joins TRBV5-1 and TRBJ2-5, with TRBD1 as a possible D gene (5 bases). The CDR3 loop spans 14 amino acids. V lost 4 bases, J lost 5 bases, and 15 bases lay in between. Germline CDR1 SGHRS, CDR2 YFSETQ.

The CDR3 spells CASSSTGTGSGYTF. The CDR3 coding sequence is TGTGCCAGCAGTTCCACCGGGACAGGGAGTGGCTACACCTTC. V gene TRBV27 combines with J gene TRBJ1-2, with TRBD1 matching over 9 bases. CDR3 size: 14 residues. V dropped 4 bases and J dropped 7; count of bases not matched to a gene: 7. CDR1 and CDR2 (germline): MNHEY, SMNVEV (reference sequence).

The chain joins TRBV28 to TRBJ1-4, with 8 bases lining up with TRBD1. Looked up from germline, CDR1 is MDHEN and CDR2 is SYDVKM. Losses at the gene ends were 4 bases for V and 8 bases for J; bases not matched to a gene: 9. The CDR3 totals 15 residues. The CDR3 sequence is CASSSRQGFGEKLFF. CDR3 DNA sequence: TGTGCCAGCAGTTCTCGACAGGGGTTTGGGGAAAAACTGTTTTTT.

This chain uses TRBV11-3 with TRBJ2-5, with TRBD1 matching over 10 bases. The CDR3 runs to 15 residues. V lost 3 bases and J lost 4; bases outside the gene matches: 5. Germline CDR1 and CDR2: SGHNT and YENEEA. CDR3 residues: CASSLTGGGGETQYF. CDR3 DNA: TGTGCCAGCAGCTTGACAGGGGGCGGTGGAGAGACCCAGTACTTC.

The chain couples TRBV19 to TRBJ2-1; 12 positions match TRBD2. The germline CDR1 and CDR2 sequences are LNHDA and SQIVND (reference sequence). V lost 8 bases, J lost 6 bases, and 5 bases stayed unmatched. This CDR3 has 14 amino acids. The CDR3 nucleotides are TGTGCCAGTTGGACTAGCGGGGACGGCAATGAGCAGTTCTTC. This translates into CASWTSGDGNEQFF. The whole variable domain, remainder taken from reference TRBV19 and TRBJ2-1, is DGGITQSPKYLFRKEGQNVTLSCEQNLNHDAMYWYRQDPGQGLRLIYYSQIVNDFQKGDIAEGYSVSREKKESFPLTVTSAQKNPTAFYLCASWTSGDGNEQFFGPGTRLTVL.

The rearrangement joins TRBV5-6 to TRBJ1-2; a possible D gene is TRBD1 (5 bases). The V end was cut by 3 bases, the J end by 4 bases, with 16 bases between. Germline CDR1 and CDR2: SGHDT and YYEEEE. The CDR3 is 15 residues long. CDR3 residues: CASSSHPQDAYGYTF. The DNA for the CDR3 is TGTGCCAGCAGCTCACACCCACAGGACGCCTATGGCTACACCTTC.